A single sample is the source of the 19 T cell receptor beta chains below, sequenced in a study of T cell changes during pregnancy in multiple sclerosis. TCRdb's copy holds only in-frame clones and misses some; the assay was immunoSEQ multiplex PCR. The sample contains about 40,000 clones, about 92% of which appear only once. The starting material was CD8+ T cells from peripheral blood mononuclear cells, obtained in the third trimester of pregnancy. The receptors come from a female donor with multiple sclerosis, enrolled in a pregnancy study.

The chain uses TRBV5-1 and TRBJ2-7; 9 positions agree with TRBD1. The junction had 12 bases not matched to a gene; V was cut back by 3 bases and J by 5 bases. CDR1 and CDR2 from the germline V gene are SGHRS and YFSETQ. The CDR3 is 16 amino acids. DNA for the CDR3: TGCGCCAGCAGCTCGTTACCCGACAGGGGGATGAACGAGCAGTACTTC. Amino acids: CASSSLPDRGMNEQYF.

V gene TRBV6-5 combines with J gene TRBJ2-1; no reliable D call. CDR3 size: 12 residues. V lost 8 bases to trimming and J lost 0 bases, with 5 bases between them. Germline CDR1 is MNHEY and CDR2 is SVGAGI. For the CDR3, the DNA is TGTGCCAGCGCTAGCTCCTACAATGAGCAGTTCTTC. This translates into CASASSYNEQFF.

This rearrangement joins TRBV25-1 to TRBJ1-1; D uncertain. The CDR3 is 12 residues long. V was pared by 3 bases and J by 4 bases, with 6 bases between. CDR1 is MGHDK and CDR2 is SYGVNS in the germline V gene. The CDR3 bases are TGTGCCAGCAGTGACGGTGGCACTGAAGCTTTCTTT. As protein: CASSDGGTEAFF.

This clone was observed a single time. The chain employs TRBV5-1 and TRBJ2-1; 9 bases fit TRBD2. After removal of 4 bases from V and 3 bases from J, the junction contained 5 bases not matched to a gene. The CDR3 totals 15 residues. The V gene's germline CDR1 is SGHRS and CDR2 YFSETQ. CDR3 nucleotide sequence: TGCGCCAGCAGCCTAGCGGGACTGTACTACAATGAGCAGTTCTTC. Its translation: CASSLAGLYYNEQFF.

The chain links TRBV27 to TRBJ2-7, with 15 bases identical to TRBD2. The trim removed 6 bases at V and 5 bases at J, leaving 5 bases unmatched. The CDR3 totals 15 residues. Germline CDR1 reads MNHEY; CDR2 reads SMNVEV (reference sequence). The CDR3 is CASSTGTSGRNEQYF. DNA for the CDR3: TGTGCCAGCAGCACCGGGACTAGCGGGAGGAACGAGCAGTACTTC.

The genes are TRBV13 and TRBJ2-3; TRBD2 aligns across 7 bases. The V gene's germline CDR1 is PRHDT and CDR2 FYEKMQ (reference sequence). There are 15 residues in the CDR3. V trimming: 5 bases; J trimming: 5 bases; junction bases outside the gene matches: 10. The CDR3 here is CASSKVAGEGDTQYF. CDR3 nucleotide sequence: TGTGCCAGCAGCAAGGTGGCGGGAGAAGGAGATACGCAGTATTTT.

The rearrangement uses TRBV2 and TRBJ2-7; a possible D gene is TRBD2 (5 bases). The length of the CDR3 is 14 residues. Trimming pared 7 bases from V and 5 bases from J, leaving 18 bases between. Per germline, CDR1 SNHLY and CDR2 FYNNEI. CDR3 sequence (DNA): TGTGCCAGCATCCTTAAAGGCGGGTCCGACGAGCAGTACTTC. Translated, it gives CASILKGGSDEQYF. The whole variable domain, remainder taken from reference TRBV2 and TRBJ2-7, is EPEVTQTPSHQVTQMGQEVILRCVPISNHLYFYWYRQILGQKVEFLVSFYNNEISEKSEIFDDQFSVERPDGSNFTLKIRSTKLEDSAMYFCASILKGGSDEQYFGPGTRLTVT.

The CDR3 here is CASSPLLGLNPYEQYF. DNA for the CDR3: TGCGCCAGCAGCCCCCTTCTGGGACTAAACCCCTACGAGCAGTACTTC. V usage is TRBV4-3 and J usage is TRBJ2-5, with 7 bases fitting TRBD2. The J call may be mistaken, given a closer DNA end match to TRBJ2-7. The V gene's germline CDR1 is LGHNA and CDR2 YSLEER. This CDR3 has 16 amino acids.

The gene calls are TRBV4-2 and TRBJ1-2; a weak D match, TRBD1 (5 bases). Germline V gene data show CDR1 as LGHNA and CDR2 as YNFKEQ. V was pared by 7 bases and J by 3 bases, with 15 bases between. The CDR3 length is 14 residues. The CDR3 protein is CASTPRGVDYGYTF. CDR3 in DNA: TGTGCCAGCACCCCGCGGGGGGTTGACTATGGCTACACCTTC.

V usage is TRBV6-1 and J usage is TRBJ2-4, with D tentatively TRBD2 (6 bases). The germline V and J ends were trimmed by 4 bases and 0 bases, with 10 bases remaining between them. The CDR3 spans 15 residues. Germline values: CDR1 MNHNS, CDR2 SASEGT. CDR3 coding DNA: TGTGCCAGCAGTGGGGACTGGTTAGCCAAAAACATTCAGTACTTC. Its translation: CASSGDWLAKNIQYF.

This chain joins TRBV29-1 and TRBJ1-2; weak D call: TRBD1 (5 bases). The CDR3 spans 13 residues. Germline V gives CDR1 SQVTM, CDR2 ANQGSEA. With 3 bases removed from V and 1 base from J, the gap between germline ends came to 9 bases. Here the CDR3 DNA reads TGCAGCGTTGAGAGACAGATTAACTATGGCTACACCTTC. This translates into CSVERQINYGYTF.

The rearrangement links TRBV6-5 to TRBJ2-1; 8 nucleotides line up with TRBD2. V lost 8 bases to trimming and J lost 4 bases; unmatched junction nucleotides: 4. The CDR3 has 13 amino acids. The germline gives CDR1 MNHEY, CDR2 SVGAGI. CDR3 protein: CASSGGIYNEQFF. The CDR3 bases are TGTGCCAGCTCGGGAGGGATATACAATGAGCAGTTCTTC.

This clone has just one count. The chain uses TRBV6-6 and TRBJ1-2; D is ambiguous. Germline CDR1 MNHNY, CDR2 SVGAGI (reference sequence). Trimming shortened V by 7 bases and J by 0 bases, and 12 bases separated the two germline ends. The CDR3 is 14 residues long. CDR3 loop: CASNNVQSNYGYTF. In DNA, the CDR3 is TGTGCCAGCAACAACGTCCAGTCTAACTATGGCTACACCTTC.

The chain carries TRBV5-5 and TRBJ1-5, with D maybe TRBD1 (5 bases). V was trimmed by 1 base and J by 5 bases, leaving 13 bases between them. CDR3 length: 15 residues. CDR1 is SGHKS, CDR2 YYEKEE, per germline (reference sequence). CDR3 nucleotide sequence: TGTGCCAGCAGCTTGCAAGGGGCGAATCATCAGCCCCAGCATTTT. This sequence encodes CASSLQGANHQPQHF.

This rearrangement joins TRBV6-5 to TRBJ2-1; TRBD1 might be the D (6 bases). The CDR3 spans 13 residues. The germline V gene has CDR1 MNHEY and CDR2 SVGAGI. Trimming left V 5 bases short and J 7 bases short, with 12 bases between. This CDR3 reads CASSGGFSNEQFF. The CDR3 nucleotides are TGTGCCAGCAGTGGGGGCTTTAGTAATGAGCAGTTCTTC.

In its sample, this clone is medium-sized (0.01 to 0.1%). This chain links TRBV6-1 with TRBJ2-5; 10 bases map to TRBD1. J was trimmed by 4 bases and V by 3 bases; bases with no gene match: 8. Germline CDR1 MNHNS, CDR2 SASEGT. This CDR3 spans 16 amino acids. The CDR3 nucleotides read TGTGCCAGCAGTGACCCCCCGGGACAGGGGAGAGAGACCCAGTACTTC. This translates into CASSDPPGQGRETQYF.

The rearrangement uses TRBV7-6 and TRBJ2-2; D remains unclear. The CDR3 contains 14 residues. The germline V gene has CDR1 SGHVS and CDR2 FNYEAQ. V was cut by 1 base and J by 2 bases, with 5 bases left in between. CDR3 region: CASSLGTNTGELFF. The CDR3 DNA reads as TGTGCCAGCAGCTTAGGAACAAACACCGGGGAGCTGTTTTTT.

This chain joins TRBV6-1 and TRBJ2-7; possible D gene TRBD2, 6 bases. The CDR3 consists of 12 residues. The germline CDR1 and CDR2 sequences are MNHNS and SASEGT. V was shortened by 11 bases and J by 0 bases, with 11 bases between the two germline ends. CDR3 nucleotide sequence: TGTGCCGCGGAGGGTATCTCCTACGAGCAGTACTTC. Protein product: CAAEGISYEQYF.

The chain joins TRBV6-1 to TRBJ2-7, with D possibly TRBD2 on 7 matching bases. The CDR3 is 15 residues long. Trimming pared 7 bases from V and 6 bases from J, leaving 22 bases between. The germline gives CDR1 MNHNS, CDR2 SASEGT. The CDR3 DNA reads as TGTGCCAGCACCGAAAGGGAAGGGGGGGCAAGCGAGCAGTACTTC. Translating it yields CASTEREGGASEQYF.